This entry lists 20 T cell receptor beta chains sequenced from one sample in a study of beta chain features in type 1 diabetes. Reverse transcribing all isolated RNA meant expressed TCRB transcripts were sequenced. Clones were read by immunoSEQ multiplex PCR, and TCRdb kept only the in-frame ones, dropping some. Of about 52,000 clones listed, around 40% are singletons. Antigen specificity for these receptors is unknown. Study results and limitations: Moderately but significantly shorter TCRB CDR3s were found in Type 1 diabetes patients in all four CD4+ subsets.

Material: Tregs from blood. Source of these receptors: a man aged 30 to 45 with type 1 diabetes.

The chain couples TRBV2 to TRBJ1-2; the D gene is possibly TRBD1 (5 bases). The CDR3 covers 15 residues. Germline assignment: CDR1 SNHLY and CDR2 FYNNEI. V shed 3 bases and J shed 4 bases, with 15 bases lying between them. CDR3 region: CASSDEGDRSYGYTF. DNA for the CDR3: TGTGCCAGCAGTGATGAAGGGGATCGTAGCTATGGCTACACCTTC.

The genes are TRBV5-4 and TRBJ2-1; possibly TRBD2 for D (6 bases). Germline V gene data show CDR1 as SGHNT and CDR2 as YYREEE (reference sequence). This CDR3 contains 14 residues. Between the trimmed V and J ends, which lost 1 base and 7 bases, there was a span of 12 bases. The CDR3 region has the DNA TGTGCCAGCAGCTTGAATGGGCTAGCGAATGAGCAGTTCTTC. Amino acids: CASSLNGLANEQFF.

The chain has TRBV6-5 and TRBJ1-6; D gene uncertain. Trimming took 0 bases from V and 6 from J, leaving 6 bases between them. Germline CDR1 MNHEY, CDR2 SVGAGI. The CDR3 has 14 amino acids. The CDR3 protein is CASSYSWANSPLHF. The DNA for the CDR3 is TGTGCCAGCAGTTACTCGTGGGCTAATTCACCCCTCCACTTT.

The chain has TRBV5-1 and TRBJ1-1, with D tentatively TRBD1 (6 bases). The ends were cut back, 4 bases at V and 0 bases at J, with 19 bases in the middle. Germline values: CDR1 SGHRS, CDR2 YFSETQ. CDR3 size: 17 residues. CDR3 sequence (DNA): TGCGCCAGCAGCCATACAGGGTCCAGGCTTATGAACACTGAAGCTTTCTTT. Its translation: CASSHTGSRLMNTEAFF.

This clone occurred a few times. The chain's CDR3 is CASSLGWDSRNEQFF. CDR3 in DNA: TGTGCCAGCAGCTTAGGCTGGGACAGTCGGAATGAGCAGTTCTTC. The rearrangement uses TRBV13 and TRBJ2-1, with TRBD1 identical over 7 bases. Germline V lookup: CDR1 PRHDT, CDR2 FYEKMQ (reference sequence). The CDR3 consists of 15 residues. J was trimmed by 7 bases and V by 0 bases; bases with no gene match: 6.

The V call is TRBV7-3, the J call TRBJ2-7; D is possibly TRBD1 (6 bases). Trimming removed 5 bases at V and 3 bases at J, with 14 bases between. The CDR3 consists of 14 residues. Germline V lookup: CDR1 SGHTA, CDR2 FQGTGA. The CDR3 loop reads CASSPGQRDYEQYF. The DNA of the CDR3 is TGTGCCAGCAGCCCTGGACAGAGAGACTACGAGCAGTACTTC.

The chain is built from TRBV18 and TRBJ2-1; TRBD1 agrees at 10 bases. There are 15 residues in the CDR3. The germline gives CDR1 KGHSH, CDR2 LQKENI. V shed 3 bases and J 2 bases; nucleotides not matched to a gene: 1. CDR3 bases: TGTGCCAGCTCACCCGGGACAGGGGCCTACAATGAGCAGTTCTTC. Protein product: CASSPGTGAYNEQFF.

The chain carries TRBV9 and TRBJ2-1; possible D gene TRBD2, 6 bases. CDR1 and CDR2 (germline): SGDLS, YYNGEE. This CDR3 spans 15 amino acids. Between the trimmed V and J ends, which lost 3 bases and 0 bases, there was a span of 10 bases. The CDR3 loop reads CASSADGSSYNEQFF. CDR3 coding DNA: TGTGCCAGCAGCGCGGACGGGAGCTCCTACAATGAGCAGTTCTTC. The variable domain in full, with the rest retrieved from reference TRBV9 and TRBJ2-1, is DSGVTQTPKHLITATGQRVTLRCSPRSGDLSVYWYQQSLDQGLQFLIQYYNGEERAKGNILERFSAQQFPDLHSELNLSSLELGDSALYFCASSADGSSYNEQFFGPGTRLTVL.

The chain uses TRBV27 and TRBJ2-2, with TRBD1 as a possible D gene (5 bases). CDR1 is MNHEY and CDR2 is SMNVEV in the germline V gene (reference sequence). CDR3 size: 14 residues. V lost 2 bases and J 5 bases, leaving 9 bases between the germline ends. As DNA, the CDR3 is TGTGCCAGCAGTTTAAGACAGTTGACCGGGGAGCTGTTTTTT. It is translated as CASSLRQLTGELFF.

The V call is TRBV19, the J call TRBJ2-5, with D unresolved. The last part of the DNA fits TRBJ2-7 better; the J call may be wrong. Germline lookup yields CDR1 LNHDA and CDR2 SQIVND (reference sequence). The CDR3 loop spans 14 amino acids. The CDR3 sequence: CASSRGGGYYEQYF. The DNA for the CDR3 is TGTGCCAGTAGTAGAGGCGGCGGCTACTACGAGCAGTACTTC.

This clone has only a few counts. This chain joins TRBV19 and TRBJ1-5, with TRBD1 matching over 8 bases. The CDR3 is 17 residues long. V shed 8 bases and J 5 bases; nucleotides not matched to a gene: 17. Germline CDR1 reads LNHDA; CDR2 reads SQIVND (reference sequence). The CDR3 nucleotides read TGTGCCAGTCAAGGCGACAGGGGAGTTCCATCCCATCAGCCCCAGCATTTT. It encodes CASQGDRGVPSHQPQHF.

The V and J genes are TRBV7-2 and TRBJ2-7, with D perhaps TRBD2 (6 bases). Germline V lookup: CDR1 SGHTA, CDR2 FQGNSA. V shed 5 bases and J shed 6 bases, with 17 bases lying between them. The CDR3 has 14 residues. Written as DNA, the CDR3 is TGTGCCAGCAGCCCCCGTCGTGAGCGGGTCGAGCAGTACTTC. Encoded protein: CASSPRRERVEQYF.

V and J are TRBV2 and TRBJ1-2; the match to TRBD1 covers 7 bases. The germline V gene encodes CDR1 SNHLY and CDR2 FYNNEI. V dropped 6 bases and J dropped 5; count of bases not matched to a gene: 9. The CDR3 spans 14 residues. CDR3 bases: TGTGCCAGCAGGGCCGGGACAGCCCGGTATGGCTACACCTTC. This encodes CASRAGTARYGYTF.

This sequence joins TRBV27 and TRBJ2-7; tentatively, D is TRBD2 (5 bases). The CDR3 length is 9 residues. Germline V lookup: CDR1 MNHEY, CDR2 SMNVEV (reference sequence). With 7 bases removed from V and 7 bases from J, the gap between germline ends came to 5 bases. The CDR3 DNA follows: TGTGCCAGCAAGCGGGAGCAGTACTTC. Encoded protein: CASKREQYF.

The chain carries TRBV18 and TRBJ2-3; weak D call: TRBD1 (5 bases). CDR3 length equals 12 residues. Germline V gene lookup returns CDR1 KGHSH and CDR2 LQKENI. The V and J ends lost 5 bases and 6 bases respectively, with 9 bases between them. CDR3 nucleotide sequence: TGTGCCAGCTCATCAGGGCGGGATACGCAGTATTTT. This gives the protein CASSSGRDTQYF.

The chain combines TRBV4-1 with TRBJ1-1; D is undetermined. Trimming cost V 6 bases and J 4 bases, with 12 bases left between them. The CDR3 length is 13 residues. Germline V gives CDR1 MGHRA, CDR2 YSYEKL. CDR3 sequence reads: CASSRAASTEAFF. The CDR3 coding sequence is TGCGCCAGCAGTAGAGCCGCGAGCACTGAAGCTTTCTTT.

The CDR3 DNA follows: TGTGCCAGCAGCTCCTCATTTGGACAGGGGTACGAGCAGTACTTC. Protein product: CASSSSFGQGYEQYF. This chain joins TRBV7-2 and TRBJ2-7; 9 bases are shared with TRBD1. V was clipped by 4 bases and J by 4 bases; unmatched bases: 8. The CDR3 extends over 15 amino acids. The germline V gene encodes CDR1 SGHTA and CDR2 FQGNSA.

The J gene is TRBJ1-1, the V gene TRBV27; tentatively, D is TRBD1 (6 bases). Per the germline V gene, CDR1 is MNHEY and CDR2 is SMNVEV (reference sequence). V shed 7 bases and J shed 11 bases, with 14 bases lying between them. This CDR3 has 11 amino acids. This CDR3 reads CASTSERGAFF. The DNA for the CDR3 is TGTGCCAGCACCTCGGAGAGGGGGGCTTTCTTT.

The V and J genes are TRBV7-9 and TRBJ1-2, with D hard to call. Trimming removed 1 base from V and 3 bases from J, with 15 bases in between. Looked up from germline, CDR1 is SEHNR and CDR2 is FQNEAQ (reference sequence). The CDR3 has 16 residues. CDR3 sequence reads: CASSLGLEGIYYGYTF. CDR3 DNA sequence: TGTGCCAGCAGCTTAGGACTCGAGGGAATCTACTATGGCTACACCTTC.

This clone was counted between two and nine times. The chain links TRBV29-1 to TRBJ2-1, with 8 bases lining up with TRBD1. The V gene's germline CDR1 is SQVTM and CDR2 ANQGSEA. The CDR3 covers 14 residues. Trimming cost V 8 bases and J 3 bases; bases outside gene matches: 9. The CDR3 region is CSFTGQEFYNEQFF. The CDR3 coding sequence is TGCAGCTTTACGGGACAGGAGTTCTACAATGAGCAGTTCTTC.